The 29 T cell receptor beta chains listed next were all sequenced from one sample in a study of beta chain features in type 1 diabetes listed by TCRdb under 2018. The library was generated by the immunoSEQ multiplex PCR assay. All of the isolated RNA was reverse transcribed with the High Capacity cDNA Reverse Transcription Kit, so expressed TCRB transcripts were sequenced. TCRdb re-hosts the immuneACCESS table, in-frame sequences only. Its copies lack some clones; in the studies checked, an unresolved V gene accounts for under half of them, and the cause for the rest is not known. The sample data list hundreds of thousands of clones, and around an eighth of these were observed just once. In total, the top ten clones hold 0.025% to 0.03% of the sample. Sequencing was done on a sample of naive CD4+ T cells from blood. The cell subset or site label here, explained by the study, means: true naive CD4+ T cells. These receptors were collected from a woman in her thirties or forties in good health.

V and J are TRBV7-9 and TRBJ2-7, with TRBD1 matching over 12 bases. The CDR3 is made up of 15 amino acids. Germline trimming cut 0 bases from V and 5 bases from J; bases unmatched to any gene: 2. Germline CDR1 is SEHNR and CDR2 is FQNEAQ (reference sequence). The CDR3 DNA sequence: TGTGCCAGCAGCTTAGCCGGGACAGGGGGCGACGAGCAGTACTTC. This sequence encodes CASSLAGTGGDEQYF.

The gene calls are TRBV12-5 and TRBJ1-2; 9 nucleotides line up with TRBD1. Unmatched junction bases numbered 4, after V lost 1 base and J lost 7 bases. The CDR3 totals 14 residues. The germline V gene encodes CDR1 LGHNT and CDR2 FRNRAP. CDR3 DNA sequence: TGTGCTAGTGGTTTGGCACAGGGGGCGACTGGCTACACCTTC. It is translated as CASGLAQGATGYTF.

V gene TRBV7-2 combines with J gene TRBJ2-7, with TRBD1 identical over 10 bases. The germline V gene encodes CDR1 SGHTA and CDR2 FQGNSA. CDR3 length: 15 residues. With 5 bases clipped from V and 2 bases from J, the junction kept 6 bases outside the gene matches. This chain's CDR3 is CASSRTGTGAYEQYF. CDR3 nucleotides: TGTGCCAGCAGCCGGACCGGGACAGGGGCCTACGAGCAGTACTTC.

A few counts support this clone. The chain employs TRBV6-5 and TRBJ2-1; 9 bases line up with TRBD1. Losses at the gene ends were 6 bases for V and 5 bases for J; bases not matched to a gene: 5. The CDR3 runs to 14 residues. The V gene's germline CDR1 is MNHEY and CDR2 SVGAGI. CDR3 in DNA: TGTGCCAGCAGGACGGGACAGGGACACAATGAGCAGTTCTTC. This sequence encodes CASRTGQGHNEQFF.

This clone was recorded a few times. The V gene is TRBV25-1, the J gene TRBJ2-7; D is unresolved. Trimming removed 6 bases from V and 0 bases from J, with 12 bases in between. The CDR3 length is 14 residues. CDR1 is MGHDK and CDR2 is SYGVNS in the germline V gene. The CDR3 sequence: CASREHLSSYEQYF. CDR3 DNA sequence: TGTGCCAGCAGGGAACACTTGAGCTCCTACGAGCAGTACTTC.

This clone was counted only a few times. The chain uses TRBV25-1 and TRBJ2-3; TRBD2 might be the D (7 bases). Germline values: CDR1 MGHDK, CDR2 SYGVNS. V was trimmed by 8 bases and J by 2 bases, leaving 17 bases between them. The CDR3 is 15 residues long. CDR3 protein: CASSGGRPNTDTQYF. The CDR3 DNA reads TGTGCCAGCTCGGGGGGCCGCCCTAACACAGATACGCAGTATTTT.

CDR3 sequence: CASIIPDTQYF. The CDR3 coding sequence is TGTGCCAGCATAATTCCCGATACGCAGTATTTT. The chain uses TRBV5-7 and TRBJ2-3, with D uncertain. TRBV5-7 is designated an ORF whose function remains uncertain. The germline V and J ends were trimmed by 6 bases and 6 bases, with 8 bases remaining between them. This CDR3 is built from 11 residues.

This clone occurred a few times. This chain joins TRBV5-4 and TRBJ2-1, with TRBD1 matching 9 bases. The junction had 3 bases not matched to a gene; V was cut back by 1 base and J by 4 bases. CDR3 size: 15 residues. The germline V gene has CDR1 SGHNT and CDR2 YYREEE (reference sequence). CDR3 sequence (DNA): TGTGCCAGCAGCTTGTTGACAGGGGGTTACAATGAGCAGTTCTTC. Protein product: CASSLLTGGYNEQFF.

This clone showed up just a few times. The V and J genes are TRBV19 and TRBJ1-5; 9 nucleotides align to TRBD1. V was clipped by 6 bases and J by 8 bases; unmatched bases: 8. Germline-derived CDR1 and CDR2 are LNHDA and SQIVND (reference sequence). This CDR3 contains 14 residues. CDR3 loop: CASSAGQGTEPQHF. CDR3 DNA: TGTGCCAGTAGCGCGGGACAGGGTACAGAGCCCCAGCATTTT.

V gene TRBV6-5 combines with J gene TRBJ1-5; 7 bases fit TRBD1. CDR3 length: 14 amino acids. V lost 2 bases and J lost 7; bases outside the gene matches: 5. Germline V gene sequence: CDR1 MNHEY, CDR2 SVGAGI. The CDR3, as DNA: TGTGCCAGCAGTTACAATGACAGGGCCCAGCCCCAGCATTTT. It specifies CASSYNDRAQPQHF.

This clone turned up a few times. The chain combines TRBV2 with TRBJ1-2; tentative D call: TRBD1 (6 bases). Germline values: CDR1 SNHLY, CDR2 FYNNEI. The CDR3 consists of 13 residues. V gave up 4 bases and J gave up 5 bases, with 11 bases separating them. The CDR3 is CASSGQETYGYTF. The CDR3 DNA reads TGTGCCAGCAGTGGACAGGAGACTTATGGCTACACCTTC. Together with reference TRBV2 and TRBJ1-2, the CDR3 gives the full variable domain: EPEVTQTPSHQVTQMGQEVILRCVPISNHLYFYWYRQILGQKVEFLVSFYNNEISEKSEIFDDQFSVERPDGSNFTLKIRSTKLEDSAMYFCASSGQETYGYTFGSGTRLTVV.

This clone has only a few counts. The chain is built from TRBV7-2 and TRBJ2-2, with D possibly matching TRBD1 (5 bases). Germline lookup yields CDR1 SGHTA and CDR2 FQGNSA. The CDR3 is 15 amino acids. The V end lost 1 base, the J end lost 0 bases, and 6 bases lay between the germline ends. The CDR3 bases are TGTGCCAGCAGCTTAGTGGGGCCGAACACCGGGGAGCTGTTTTTT. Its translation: CASSLVGPNTGELFF.

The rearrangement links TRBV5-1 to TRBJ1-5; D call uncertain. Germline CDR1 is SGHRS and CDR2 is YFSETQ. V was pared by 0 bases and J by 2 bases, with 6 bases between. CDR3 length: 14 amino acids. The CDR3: CASSLGERNQPQHF. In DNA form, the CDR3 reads TGCGCCAGCAGCTTGGGAGAGCGCAATCAGCCCCAGCATTTT.

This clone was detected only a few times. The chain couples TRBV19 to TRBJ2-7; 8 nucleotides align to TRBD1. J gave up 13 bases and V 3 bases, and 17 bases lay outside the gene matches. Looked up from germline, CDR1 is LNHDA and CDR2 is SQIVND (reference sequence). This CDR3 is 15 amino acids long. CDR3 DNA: TGTGCCAGTAGTATCGGGGCTGGACAGGGACGTAGTTTATACTTC. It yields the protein CASSIGAGQGRSLYF.

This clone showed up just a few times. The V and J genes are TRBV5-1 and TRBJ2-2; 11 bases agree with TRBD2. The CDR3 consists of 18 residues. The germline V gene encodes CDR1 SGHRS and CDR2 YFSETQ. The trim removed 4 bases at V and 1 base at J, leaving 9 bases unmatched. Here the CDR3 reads CASSPSAGLAGNTGELFF. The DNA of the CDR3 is TGCGCCAGCAGCCCGTCTGCCGGACTAGCGGGGAACACCGGGGAGCTGTTTTTT.

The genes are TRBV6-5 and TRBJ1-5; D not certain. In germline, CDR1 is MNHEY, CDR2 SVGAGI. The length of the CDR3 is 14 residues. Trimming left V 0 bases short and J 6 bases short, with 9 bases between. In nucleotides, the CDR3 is TGTGCCAGCAGTTACTCGGGGAGTGCTCAGCCCCAGCATTTT. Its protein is CASSYSGSAQPQHF.

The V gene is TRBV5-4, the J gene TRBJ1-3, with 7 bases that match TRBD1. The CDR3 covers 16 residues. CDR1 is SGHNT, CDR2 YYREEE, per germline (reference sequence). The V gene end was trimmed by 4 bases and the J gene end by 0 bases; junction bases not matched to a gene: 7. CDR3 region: CASSPTGINSGNTIYF. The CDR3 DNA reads TGTGCCAGCAGCCCGACAGGGATTAACTCTGGAAACACCATATATTTT.

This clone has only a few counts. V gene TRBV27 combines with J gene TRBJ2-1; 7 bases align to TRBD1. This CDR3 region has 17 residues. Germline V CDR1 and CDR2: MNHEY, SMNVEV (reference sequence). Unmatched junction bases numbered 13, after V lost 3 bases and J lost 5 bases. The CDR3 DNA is TGTGCCAGCAGTTTCCCCACGGACAGGCCCGCGGACAATGAGCAGTTCTTC. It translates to CASSFPTDRPADNEQFF.

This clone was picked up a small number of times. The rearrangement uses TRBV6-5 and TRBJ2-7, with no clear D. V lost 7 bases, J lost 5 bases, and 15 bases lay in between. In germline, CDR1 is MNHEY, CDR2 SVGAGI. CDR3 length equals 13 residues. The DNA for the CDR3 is TGTGCCAGCAACCCCCCCCGAGGCCACGAGCAGTACTTC. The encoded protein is CASNPPRGHEQYF.

This CDR3 is CASSLEDPGAYTF. CDR3 sequence (DNA): TGTGCCAGCAGCTTAGAAGATCCGGGAGCCTACACCTTC. This chain links TRBV7-2 with TRBJ1-2; D gene uncertain. The CDR3 loop spans 13 amino acids. Germline V gene data show CDR1 as SGHTA and CDR2 as FQGNSA. V lost 1 base and J lost 10, with 13 bases in between.

CDR3 sequence (DNA): TGTGCCAGCAGCCAAGGAGGAGGAGCTTGGCATTTT. Protein product: CASSQGGGAWHF. The rearrangement joins TRBV6-5 to TRBJ1-5; D gene unclear. Trimming removed 6 bases at V and 15 bases at J, with 18 bases between. The CDR3 contains 12 residues. In germline, CDR1 is MNHEY, CDR2 SVGAGI.

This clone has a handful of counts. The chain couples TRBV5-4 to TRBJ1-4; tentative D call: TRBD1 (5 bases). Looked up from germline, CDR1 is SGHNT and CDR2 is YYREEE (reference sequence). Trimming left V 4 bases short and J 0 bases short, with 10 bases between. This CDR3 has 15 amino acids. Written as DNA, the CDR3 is TGTGCCAGCAGCCTCCAGGGTGCAACTAATGAAAAACTGTTTTTT. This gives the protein CASSLQGATNEKLFF.

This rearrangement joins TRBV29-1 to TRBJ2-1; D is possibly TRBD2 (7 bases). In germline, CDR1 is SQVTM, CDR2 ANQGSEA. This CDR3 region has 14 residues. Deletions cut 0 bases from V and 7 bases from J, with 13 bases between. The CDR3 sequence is CSVEDWGRGNEQFF. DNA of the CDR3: TGCAGCGTTGAAGATTGGGGGCGGGGGAATGAGCAGTTCTTC.

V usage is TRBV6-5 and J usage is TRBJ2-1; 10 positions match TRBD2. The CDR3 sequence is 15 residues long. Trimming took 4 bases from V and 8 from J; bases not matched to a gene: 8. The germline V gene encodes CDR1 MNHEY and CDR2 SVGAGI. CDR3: CASSFGLAVIYEQFF. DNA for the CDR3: TGTGCCAGCAGTTTCGGACTAGCGGTCATCTATGAGCAGTTCTTC.

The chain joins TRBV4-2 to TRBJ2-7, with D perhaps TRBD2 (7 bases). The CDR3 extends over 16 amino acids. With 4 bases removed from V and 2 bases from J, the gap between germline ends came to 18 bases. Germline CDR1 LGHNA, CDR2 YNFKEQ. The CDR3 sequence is CASSRGGGRVPYEQYF. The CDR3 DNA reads TGTGCCAGCAGCCGCGGCGGGGGCCGTGTTCCCTACGAGCAGTACTTC.

The CDR3 region is CASSDLSAGGGKETQYF. The CDR3 nucleotides read TGCGCCAGCAGTGATCTATCAGCGGGGGGAGGGAAAGAGACCCAGTACTTC. This chain joins TRBV10-2 and TRBJ2-5; 9 nucleotides match TRBD2. Germline CDR1 reads WSHSY; CDR2 reads SAAADI. V lost 3 bases to trimming and J lost 3 bases; unmatched junction nucleotides: 11. This CDR3 spans 17 amino acids.

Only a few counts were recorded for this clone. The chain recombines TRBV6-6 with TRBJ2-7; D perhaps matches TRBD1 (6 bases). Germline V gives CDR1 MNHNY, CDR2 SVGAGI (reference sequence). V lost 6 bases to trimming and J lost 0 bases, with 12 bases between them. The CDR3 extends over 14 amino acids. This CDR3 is CASSPGHISYEQYF. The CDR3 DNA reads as TGTGCCAGCAGCCCGGGACATATCTCCTACGAGCAGTACTTC.

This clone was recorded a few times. The CDR3 sequence is CASSEDRGRSDTQYF. CDR3 nucleotide sequence: TGTGCCAGCAGCGAAGACAGGGGGCGGTCAGATACGCAGTATTTT. The chain employs TRBV7-8 and TRBJ2-3, with TRBD1 identical over 10 bases. CDR1 and CDR2 from the germline V gene are SGHVS and FQNEAQ. The J segment lost 4 bases and the V segment lost 5 bases, leaving 6 bases of the junction unmatched. This CDR3 spans 15 amino acids.

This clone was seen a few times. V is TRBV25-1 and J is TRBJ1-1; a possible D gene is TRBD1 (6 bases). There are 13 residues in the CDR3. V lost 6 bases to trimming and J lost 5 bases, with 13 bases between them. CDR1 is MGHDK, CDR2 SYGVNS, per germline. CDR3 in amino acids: CASRGRGGTEAFF. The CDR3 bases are TGTGCCAGCAGGGGCAGGGGTGGTACTGAAGCTTTCTTT.